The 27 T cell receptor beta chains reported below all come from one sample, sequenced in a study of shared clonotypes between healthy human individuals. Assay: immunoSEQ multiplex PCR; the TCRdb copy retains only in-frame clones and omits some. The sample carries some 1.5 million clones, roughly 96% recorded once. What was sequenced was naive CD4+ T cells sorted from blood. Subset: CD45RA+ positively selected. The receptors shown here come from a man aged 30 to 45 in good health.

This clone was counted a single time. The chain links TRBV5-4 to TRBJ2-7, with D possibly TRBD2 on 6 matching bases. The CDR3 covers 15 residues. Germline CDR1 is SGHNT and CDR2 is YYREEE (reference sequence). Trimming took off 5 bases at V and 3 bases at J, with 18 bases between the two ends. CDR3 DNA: TGTGCCAGCAGTCTGGAGGGTCCTCGACGCTACGAGCAGTACTTC. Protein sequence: CASSLEGPRRYEQYF.

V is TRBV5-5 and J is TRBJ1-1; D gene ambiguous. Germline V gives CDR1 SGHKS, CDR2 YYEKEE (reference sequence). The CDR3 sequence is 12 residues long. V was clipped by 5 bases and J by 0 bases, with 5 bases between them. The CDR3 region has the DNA TGTGCCAGCAGTCATGTGAACACTGAAGCTTTCTTT. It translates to CASSHVNTEAFF.

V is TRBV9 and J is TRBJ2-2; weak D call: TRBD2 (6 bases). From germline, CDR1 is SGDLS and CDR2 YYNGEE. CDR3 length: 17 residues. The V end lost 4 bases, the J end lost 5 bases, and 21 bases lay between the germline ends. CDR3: CASSPHAGRGLTGELFF. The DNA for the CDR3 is TGTGCCAGCAGCCCACACGCAGGGCGGGGCTTAACCGGGGAGCTGTTTTTT.

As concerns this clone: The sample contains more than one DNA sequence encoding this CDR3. The CDR3 DNA reads TGTGCCAGCAGCTTAGACAGCCAAGAGACCCAGTACTTC. Amino acids: CASSLDSQETQYF. V gene TRBV7-9 combines with J gene TRBJ2-5; the D is unclear. Germline CDR1 reads SEHNR; CDR2 reads FQNEAQ (reference sequence). The V and J ends lost 1 base and 1 base respectively, with 4 bases between them. There are 13 residues in the CDR3. Filled out from reference TRBV7-9 and TRBJ2-5, the complete variable domain reads DTGVSQNPRHKITKRGQNVTFRCDPISEHNRLYWYRQTLGQGPEFLTYFQNEAQLEKSRLLSDRFSAERPKGSFSTLEIQRTEQGDSAMYLCASSLDSQETQYFGPGTRLLVL.

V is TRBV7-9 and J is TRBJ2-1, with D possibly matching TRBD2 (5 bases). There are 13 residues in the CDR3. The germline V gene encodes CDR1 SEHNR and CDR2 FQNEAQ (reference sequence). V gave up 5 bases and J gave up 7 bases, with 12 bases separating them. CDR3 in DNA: TGTGCCAGCAGCCGCGGGTCGATAAATGAGCAGTTCTTC. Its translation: CASSRGSINEQFF.

Here the CDR3 DNA reads TGCGCCAGCAGCCAAGTGCGGAGCGGGAGGGGAGGTGAGCAGTTCTTC. Its translation: CASSQVRSGRGGEQFF. The chain is built from TRBV4-3 and TRBJ2-1, with TRBD2 matching over 10 bases. Germline V CDR1 and CDR2: LGHNA, YSLEER. The CDR3 sequence is 16 residues long. Unmatched junction bases numbered 9, after V lost 1 base and J lost 9 bases.

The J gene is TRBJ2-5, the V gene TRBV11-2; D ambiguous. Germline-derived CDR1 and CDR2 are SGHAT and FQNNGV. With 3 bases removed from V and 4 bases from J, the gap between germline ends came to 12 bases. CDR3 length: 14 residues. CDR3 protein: CASSFSAALETQYF. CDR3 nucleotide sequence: TGTGCCAGCAGCTTTAGTGCGGCCTTAGAGACCCAGTACTTC.

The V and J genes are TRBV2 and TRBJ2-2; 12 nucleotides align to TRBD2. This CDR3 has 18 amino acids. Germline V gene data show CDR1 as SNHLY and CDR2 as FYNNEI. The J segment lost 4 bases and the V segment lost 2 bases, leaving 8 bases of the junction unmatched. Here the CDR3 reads CASSERFRLAGVTGELFF. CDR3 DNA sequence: TGTGCCAGCAGTGAACGGTTTAGACTAGCGGGAGTCACCGGGGAGCTGTTTTTT.

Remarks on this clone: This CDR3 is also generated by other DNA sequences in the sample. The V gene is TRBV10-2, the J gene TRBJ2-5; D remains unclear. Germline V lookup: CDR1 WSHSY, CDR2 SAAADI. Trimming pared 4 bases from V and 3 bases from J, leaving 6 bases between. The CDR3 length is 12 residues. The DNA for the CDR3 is TGCGCCAGCAGTGTAGGAGAAGAGACCCAGTACTTC. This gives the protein CASSVGEETQYF.

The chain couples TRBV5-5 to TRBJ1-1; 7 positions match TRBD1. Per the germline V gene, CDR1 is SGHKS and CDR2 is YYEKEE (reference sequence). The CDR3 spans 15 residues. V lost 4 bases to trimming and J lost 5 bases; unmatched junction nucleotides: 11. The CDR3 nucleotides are TGTGCCAGCAGCCAGACTCAGGGGGTCGGGACTGAAGCTTTCTTT. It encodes CASSQTQGVGTEAFF.

CDR3 bases: TGTGCCAGCAGTTTAAGGGAAAGATCCTACGAGCAGTACTTC. It is translated as CASSLRERSYEQYF. V gene TRBV27 combines with J gene TRBJ2-7, with D unresolved. Trimming left V 2 bases short and J 1 base short, with 9 bases between. From germline, CDR1 is MNHEY and CDR2 SMNVEV (reference sequence). The CDR3 sequence is 14 residues long.

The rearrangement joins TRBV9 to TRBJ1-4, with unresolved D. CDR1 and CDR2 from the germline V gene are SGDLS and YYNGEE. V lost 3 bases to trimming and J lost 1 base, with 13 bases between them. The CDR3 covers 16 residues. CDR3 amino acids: CASSEGLLRTNEKLFF. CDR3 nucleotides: TGTGCCAGCAGCGAAGGGTTGTTGAGAACTAATGAAAAACTGTTTTTT.

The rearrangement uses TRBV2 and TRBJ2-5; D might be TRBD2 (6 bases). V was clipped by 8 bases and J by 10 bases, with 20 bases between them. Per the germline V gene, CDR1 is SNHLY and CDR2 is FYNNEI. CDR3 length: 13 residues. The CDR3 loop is CASLGEELRNQYF. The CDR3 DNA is TGTGCCAGCTTAGGGGAGGAGTTGAGGAACCAGTACTTC.

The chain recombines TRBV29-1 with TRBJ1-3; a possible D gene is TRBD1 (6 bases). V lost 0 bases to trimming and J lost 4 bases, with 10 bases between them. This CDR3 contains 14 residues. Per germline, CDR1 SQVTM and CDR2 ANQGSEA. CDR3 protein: CSVEDTGSGNTIYF. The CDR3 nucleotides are TGCAGCGTTGAAGACACAGGGTCCGGAAACACCATATATTTT.

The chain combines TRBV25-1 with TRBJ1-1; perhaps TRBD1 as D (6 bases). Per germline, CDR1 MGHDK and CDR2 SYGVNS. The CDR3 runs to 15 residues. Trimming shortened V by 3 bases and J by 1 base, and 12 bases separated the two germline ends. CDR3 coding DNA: TGTGCCAGCAGTGACCCCGGCAGGGGGAACACTGAAGCTTTCTTT. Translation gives CASSDPGRGNTEAFF. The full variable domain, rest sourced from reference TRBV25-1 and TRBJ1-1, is EADIYQTPRYLVIGTGKKITLECSQTMGHDKMYWYQQDPGMELHLIHYSYGVNSTEKGDLSSESTVSRIRTEHFPLTLESARPSHTSQYLCASSDPGRGNTEAFFGQGTRLTVV.

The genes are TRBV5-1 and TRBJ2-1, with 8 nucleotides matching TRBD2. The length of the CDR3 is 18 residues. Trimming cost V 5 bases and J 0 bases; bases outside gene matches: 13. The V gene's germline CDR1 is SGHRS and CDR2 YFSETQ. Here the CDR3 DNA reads TGCGCCAGCAGTGACCCCCAACTAGCGGCCTACTCCTACAATGAGCAGTTCTTC. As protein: CASSDPQLAAYSYNEQFF.

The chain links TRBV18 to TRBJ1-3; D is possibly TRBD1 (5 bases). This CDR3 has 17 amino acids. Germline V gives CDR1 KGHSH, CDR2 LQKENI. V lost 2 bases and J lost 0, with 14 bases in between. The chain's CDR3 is CASSPLDLQGSGNTIYF. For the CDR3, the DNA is TGTGCCAGCTCACCATTGGACCTTCAGGGCTCTGGAAACACCATATATTTT.

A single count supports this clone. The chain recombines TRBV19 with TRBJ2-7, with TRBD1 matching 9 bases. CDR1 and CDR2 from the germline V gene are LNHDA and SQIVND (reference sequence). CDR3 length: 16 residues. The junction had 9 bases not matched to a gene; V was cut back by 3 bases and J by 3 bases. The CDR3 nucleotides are TGTGCCAGTAGTATCGGCCCGACAGGGGGATTCTACGAGCAGTACTTC. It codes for CASSIGPTGGFYEQYF.

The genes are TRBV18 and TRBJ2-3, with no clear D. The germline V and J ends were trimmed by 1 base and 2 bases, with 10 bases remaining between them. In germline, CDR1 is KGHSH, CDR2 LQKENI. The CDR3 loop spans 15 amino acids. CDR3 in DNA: TGTGCCAGCTCACCACTCGCACAGTTCACAGATACGCAGTATTTT. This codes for CASSPLAQFTDTQYF.

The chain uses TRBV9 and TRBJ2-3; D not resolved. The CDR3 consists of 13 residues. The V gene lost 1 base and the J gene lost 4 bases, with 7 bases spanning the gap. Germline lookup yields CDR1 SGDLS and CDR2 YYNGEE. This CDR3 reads CASSVSWADTQYF. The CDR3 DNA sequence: TGTGCCAGCAGCGTATCGTGGGCAGATACGCAGTATTTT.

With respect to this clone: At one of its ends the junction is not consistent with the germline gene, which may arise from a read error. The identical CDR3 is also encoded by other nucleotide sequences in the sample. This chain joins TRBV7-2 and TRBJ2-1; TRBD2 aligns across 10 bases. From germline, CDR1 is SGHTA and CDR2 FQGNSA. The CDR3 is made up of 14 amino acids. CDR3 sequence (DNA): TGTGCCAGCAGCCTAGCGGGAGTCTCAAATGAGCAGTTCTTC. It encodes CASSLAGVSNEQFF. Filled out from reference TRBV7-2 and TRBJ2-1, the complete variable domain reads GAGVSQSPSNKVTEKGKDVELRCDPISGHTALYWYRQSLGQGLEFLIYFQGNSAPDKSGLPSDRFSAERTGGSVSTLTIQRTQQEDSAVYLCASSLAGVSNEQFFGPGTRLTVL.

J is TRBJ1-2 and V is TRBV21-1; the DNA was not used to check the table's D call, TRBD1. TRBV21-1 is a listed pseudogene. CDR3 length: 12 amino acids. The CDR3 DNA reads TGTGCCAGCAGCAACAGGGTTTGTGGCTACACCTTC. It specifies CASSNRVCGYTF.

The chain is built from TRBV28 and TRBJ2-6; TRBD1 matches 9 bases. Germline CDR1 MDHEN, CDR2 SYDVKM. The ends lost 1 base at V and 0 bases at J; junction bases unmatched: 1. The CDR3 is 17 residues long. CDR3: CASSLYRGPSGANVLTF. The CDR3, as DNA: TGTGCCAGCAGTTTATACAGGGGGCCCTCTGGGGCCAACGTCCTGACTTTC.

The chain's CDR3 is CASSLGRGREARKVSYNEQFF. In DNA, the CDR3 is TGCGCCAGCAGCTTGGGAAGGGGGCGTGAAGCCCGGAAGGTCTCCTACAATGAGCAGTTCTTC. The chain joins TRBV5-1 to TRBJ2-1; 7 bases agree with TRBD1. The CDR3 loop spans 21 amino acids. Germline V lookup: CDR1 SGHRS, CDR2 YFSETQ. V trimming: 0 bases; J trimming: 0 bases; junction bases outside the gene matches: 18. Combining the CDR3 with reference TRBV5-1 and TRBJ2-1 gives the whole variable domain KAGVTQTPRYLIKTRGQQVTLSCSPISGHRSVSWYQQTPGQGLQFLFEYFSETQRNKGNFPGRFSGRQFSNSRSEMNVSTLELGDSALYLCASSLGRGREARKVSYNEQFFGPGTRLTVL.

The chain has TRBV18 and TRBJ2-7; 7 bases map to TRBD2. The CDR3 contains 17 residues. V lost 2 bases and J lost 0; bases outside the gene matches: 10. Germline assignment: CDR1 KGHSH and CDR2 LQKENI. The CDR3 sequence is CASSPIRGAGASYEQYF. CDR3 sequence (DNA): TGTGCCAGCTCACCAATACGAGGGGCGGGAGCCTCCTACGAGCAGTACTTC. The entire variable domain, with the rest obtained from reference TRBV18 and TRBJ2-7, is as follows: NAGVMQNPRHLVRRRGQEARLRCSPMKGHSHVYWYRQLPEEGLKFMVYLQKENIIDESGMPKERFSAEFPKEGPSILRIQQVVRGDSAAYFCASSPIRGAGASYEQYFGPGTRLTVT.

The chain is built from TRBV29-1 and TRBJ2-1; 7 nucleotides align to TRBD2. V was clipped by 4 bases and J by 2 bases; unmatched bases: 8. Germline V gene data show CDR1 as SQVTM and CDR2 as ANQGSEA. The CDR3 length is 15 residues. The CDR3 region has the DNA TGCAGCGTTGCTAGCGGAGTGGTAACCTACAATGAGCAGTTCTTC. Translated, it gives CSVASGVVTYNEQFF.

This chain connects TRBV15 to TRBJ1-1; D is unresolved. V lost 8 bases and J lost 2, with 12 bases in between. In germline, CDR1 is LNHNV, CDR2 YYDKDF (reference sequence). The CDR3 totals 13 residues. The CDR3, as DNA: TGTGCCACCGGGGTCGGGCGCAACACTGAAGCTTTCTTT. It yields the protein CATGVGRNTEAFF.